This T cell receptor (beta chain) is from a study of CD8+ T cells in alopecia areata. About the study: Tofacitinib administration to treated patients was oral, at 5 to 10 mg twice daily. Severity among treated patients was scored by the percentage of scalp area affected. Study-wide results and limits: Alopecia totalis/universalis scalp especially showed more expanded CD8+ clones than normal scalp.

As for treatment: oral pan-JAK inhibitor, 5-10 mg twice daily. The CDR3 consists of 15 residues. Per germline, CDR1 SEHNR and CDR2 FQNEAQ (reference sequence). The V gene end was trimmed by 4 bases and the J gene end by 3 bases; junction bases not matched to a gene: 5. The sequencing template was cDNA reverse transcribed from extracted RNA. Generated by immunoSEQ multiplex PCR, the TCRdb table keeps only in-frame clones and is missing some. The repertoire holds tens of thousands of clones, around 61% seen once, with around 24% in the top ten. In this sample, this clone turned up a few times. Its matching antigen is unknown.

This clonotype was obtained from a human donor with alopecia areata. The chain recombines TRBV7-9 with TRBJ2-2; 7 nucleotides align to TRBD1. The sequences come from CD8+ T cells sorted from blood, collected at week 24, from a patient treated with tofacitinib. The CDR3, as DNA: TGTGCCAGCAGCTCACCGGGACAGTACACCGGGGAGCTGTTTTTT. This encodes CASSSPGQYTGELFF.